The 13 T cell receptor beta chains reported below all come from one sample, sequenced in a study of cytomegalovirus exposure and HLA in healthy donors (dated by TCRdb to 2016 to 2017). Receptor amplification or capture employed the immunoSEQ multiplex PCR assay. The multiplex PCR relied on a mix of 60 forward primers for TCR Vbeta segments and 13 reverse primers for TCR Jbeta segments. TCRdb stores this immuneACCESS table with in-frame sequences only. Part of the clones is absent; in the studies checked, under half of the shortfall reflects unresolved V genes, and no reason is known for the rest. This sample's table has entries for tens of thousands of clones. In total, the top ten clones hold approximately 5.1% of the sample. Sequenced input: PBMCs. The receptors derive from a man aged 30 to 45 in good health and CMV-seropositive.

The chain combines TRBV9 with TRBJ2-1; 11 nucleotides line up with TRBD2. CDR1 and CDR2 (germline): SGDLS, YYNGEE. V was clipped by 3 bases and J by 5 bases; unmatched bases: 7. The CDR3 has 16 amino acids. For the CDR3, the DNA is TGTGCCAGCAGCGCTCGACTAGCGGGGTCCGACAATGAGCAGTTCTTC. It encodes CASSARLAGSDNEQFF.

V and J are TRBV4-1 and TRBJ1-2, with 9 nucleotides matching TRBD1. The trim removed 0 bases at V and 6 bases at J, leaving 8 bases unmatched. Germline V gene sequence: CDR1 MGHRA, CDR2 YSYEKL. This CDR3 has 16 amino acids. CDR3 sequence reads: CASSQDSGTGRDGYTF. The CDR3 DNA sequence: TGCGCCAGCAGCCAAGATTCCGGGACAGGGAGGGATGGCTACACCTTC.

The rearrangement links TRBV27 to TRBJ2-7; TRBD2 matches at 7 bases. CDR3 size: 14 residues. Germline V gene lookup returns CDR1 MNHEY and CDR2 SMNVEV (reference sequence). Trimming took 3 bases from V and 4 from J; bases not matched to a gene: 6. CDR3 region: CASSFGLAAYEQYF. The CDR3 bases are TGTGCCAGCAGTTTTGGGCTAGCGGCTTACGAGCAGTACTTC.

This chain links TRBV19 with TRBJ2-2; a weak D match, TRBD1 (6 bases). Germline values: CDR1 LNHDA, CDR2 SQIVND (reference sequence). Trimming removed 6 bases at V and 7 bases at J, with 12 bases between. CDR3 length equals 13 residues. CDR3 bases: TGTGCCAGTAGCCAGGGGATCGGCGGGGAGCTGTTTTTT. Translation gives CASSQGIGGELFF.

This chain links TRBV6-4 with TRBJ2-3, with 10 bases fitting TRBD2. CDR1 and CDR2 from the germline V gene are MRHNA and SNTAGT. This CDR3 has 15 amino acids. The junction had 3 bases not matched to a gene; V was cut back by 4 bases and J by 2 bases. CDR3 residues: CASSVSGGATDTQYF. CDR3 nucleotide sequence: TGTGCCAGCAGTGTAAGCGGGGGGGCCACAGATACGCAGTATTTT.

The chain carries TRBV9 and TRBJ1-2; D is perhaps TRBD1 (6 bases). The CDR3 sequence is 17 residues long. V was shortened by 6 bases and J by 2 bases, with 23 bases between the two germline ends. Germline-derived CDR1 and CDR2 are SGDLS and YYNGEE. The CDR3 nucleotides are TGTGCCAGCACTCCAGGGGCAGGACCCCCTCTAAACTATGGCTACACCTTC. Translating it yields CASTPGAGPPLNYGYTF.

This chain joins TRBV6-5 and TRBJ1-2; D may be TRBD1 (6 bases). CDR1 is MNHEY, CDR2 SVGAGI, per germline. Trimming took 6 bases from V and 8 from J, leaving 16 bases between them. This CDR3 is built from 13 residues. CDR3 protein: CASSPTRGGGYTF. The CDR3 coding sequence is TGTGCCAGCAGCCCCACCAGGGGAGGGGGCTACACCTTC.

The rearrangement uses TRBV14 and TRBJ2-1; 10 bases fit TRBD2. J lost 4 bases, V lost 6 bases, and 6 bases had no gene match. This CDR3 is built from 15 residues. CDR1 SGHDN and CDR2 FVKESK come from the germline V gene. In nucleotides, the CDR3 is TGTGCCAGCAGTCGCATAGCGGGAGGTTACAATGAGCAGTTCTTC. Residues: CASSRIAGGYNEQFF.

This chain uses TRBV18 with TRBJ2-7; D unresolved. Germline lookup yields CDR1 KGHSH and CDR2 LQKENI. The CDR3 sequence is 14 residues long. With 0 bases removed from V and 2 bases from J, the gap between germline ends came to 8 bases. The CDR3 protein is CASSPPFRAYEQYF. CDR3 DNA: TGTGCCAGCTCACCACCGTTCCGAGCCTACGAGCAGTACTTC.

This rearrangement joins TRBV30 to TRBJ2-7, with D hard to call. CDR3 size: 16 residues. Trimming shortened V by 2 bases and J by 2 bases, and 19 bases separated the two germline ends. Looked up from germline, CDR1 is GTSNPN and CDR2 is SVGIG (reference sequence). CDR3 amino acids: CAWSPHSVRSAYEQYF. The CDR3 nucleotides are TGTGCCTGGAGTCCTCATTCAGTAAGGAGCGCCTACGAGCAGTACTTC.

The J gene is TRBJ2-5, the V gene TRBV6-5, with D tentatively TRBD1 (6 bases). Germline assignment: CDR1 MNHEY and CDR2 SVGAGI. The CDR3 covers 13 residues. Trimming shortened V by 8 bases and J by 0 bases, and 10 bases separated the two germline ends. This chain's CDR3 is CASADRHQETQYF. CDR3 in DNA: TGTGCCAGCGCGGACAGACACCAAGAGACCCAGTACTTC.

The rearrangement uses TRBV4-1 and TRBJ2-3, with no clear D. The CDR3 covers 15 residues. Trimming took off 3 bases at V and 3 bases at J, with 13 bases between the two ends. Germline CDR1 and CDR2: MGHRA and YSYEKL. The CDR3 loop reads CASSHLFIETDTQYF. For the CDR3, the DNA is TGCGCCAGCAGCCATTTATTTATTGAGACAGATACGCAGTATTTT.

CDR3 DNA sequence: TGTGCTAGTGGAGCGACAGGGCGAAATGAAAAACTGTTTTTT. This translates into CASGATGRNEKLFF. The V gene is TRBV12-5, the J gene TRBJ1-4; 7 bases map to TRBD1. The ends lost 6 bases at V and 5 bases at J; junction bases unmatched: 6. From germline, CDR1 is LGHNT and CDR2 FRNRAP. The CDR3 loop spans 14 amino acids.